The rows below give T cell receptor beta chains drawn from one sample of a study of human thymus T cells. Here immunoSEQ multiplex PCR was the method, and the copy in TCRdb shows in-frame clones only, minus some. Here the sample spans tens of thousands of clones, 94% being singletons. Sequencing was done on a sample of blood. Source of these receptors: a boy younger than two with a congenital heart defect but otherwise immunologically healthy. CDR3s leave out the opening cysteine and the closing phenylalanine or tryptophan. A D gene is named only where the DNA matches it firmly. Clone size is not always given. Where it is, it says once, few, many or a class for expanded clones.

>TRBJ2-3|-|TRBV30|-
AWSVSTGRTDTQY
>TRBJ1-3|TRBD1|TRBV15|-
ATSRDPTGGSGNTIY
>TRBJ2-2|-|TRBV6-5|-
ASSYSMLSINGELF
>TRBJ2-3|-|TRBV2|-
ASSDDVGGTDTQY
>TRBJ2-7|-|TRBV2|-
ASSEARAASYEQY
>TRBJ1-1|-|TRBV4-1|-
ASSQEGYTEAF
>TRBJ1-3|-|TRBV7-8|-
ASSLFAHLSGNTIY
>TRBJ1-6|-|TRBV9|-
ASSVGGSYNSPLH
>TRBJ2-3|-|TRBV4-1|once
ASSQEDRTGTDTQY
>TRBJ2-7|-|TRBV5-5|-
ASSNRAYEQY
>TRBJ2-7|TRBD1|TRBV7-2|-
ASSLGTGMYEQY
>TRBJ2-7|TRBD2|TRBV6-6|-
ASTPRLAGFYEQY
>TRBJ2-7|TRBD2|TRBV7-2|-
ASSLVGLAAYEQY
>TRBJ2-5|-|TRBV27|-
ASSPFGGLPRETQY